The 17 T cell receptor beta chains below all came from one sample that was sequenced in a study of blood T cells in healthy people across ages. Next came a second PCR, run for about 7 to 12 cycles, which used a sample-barcoded 5' primer along with a J-beta primer mix. TCRdb re-derived calls from the 5' RACE reads in MiXCR, one entry per CDR3 protein. The top ten clones hold about an eighth of a sample with approximately 940,000 distinct CDR3 sequences, 40% to 60% of them seen once. The sequenced material came from blood. The receptor set was obtained from a man aged 30 to 45 in good health.

This chain joins TRBV6-5 and TRBJ1-5; D is ambiguous. The CDR3 has 12 residues. Germline V gives CDR1 MNHEY, CDR2 SVGAGI. V shed 1 base and J shed 3 bases, with 1 base lying between them. CDR3 region: CASSYFNQPQHF. For the CDR3, the DNA is TGTGCCAGCAGTTACTTCAATCAGCCCCAGCATTTT.

The chain employs TRBV7-2 and TRBJ1-2, with no clear D. There are 14 residues in the CDR3. Between the trimmed V and J ends, which lost 5 bases and 8 bases, there was a span of 18 bases. Germline-derived CDR1 and CDR2 are SGHTA and FQGNSA. The CDR3 region is CASSPGPTSLGYTF. The CDR3 coding sequence is TGTGCCAGCAGCCCAGGACCGACATCGTTGGGCTACACCTTC.

This chain joins TRBV29-1 and TRBJ2-3, with 7 bases identical to TRBD2. In germline, CDR1 is SQVTM, CDR2 ANQGSEA. The J segment lost 2 bases and the V segment lost 0 bases, leaving 8 bases of the junction unmatched. This CDR3 has 16 amino acids. The CDR3: CSVEDLAGRNTDTQYF. The CDR3 coding sequence is TGCAGCGTTGAAGATCTTGCCGGGAGGAACACAGATACGCAGTATTTT.

A few counts support this clonotype. The rearrangement uses TRBV20-1 and TRBJ1-5; D not resolved. The V end was cut by 5 bases, the J end by 1 base, with 9 bases between. The CDR3 spans 13 residues. Looked up from germline, CDR1 is DFQATT and CDR2 is SNEGSKA (reference sequence). CDR3 sequence reads: CSAVEVSNQPQHF. CDR3 nucleotide sequence: TGCAGTGCTGTCGAGGTCAGCAATCAGCCCCAGCATTTT.

The chain has TRBV3-1 and TRBJ1-2; 7 bases line up with TRBD1. This CDR3 has 14 amino acids. V lost 2 bases and J lost 8; bases outside the gene matches: 8. CDR1 is LGHDT and CDR2 is YNNKEL in the germline V gene (reference sequence). Here the CDR3 DNA reads TGTGCCAGCAGCCAAATACCGGGACAGTGGGGCTACACCTTC. It translates to CASSQIPGQWGYTF.

This clonotype was seen a few times. The chain joins TRBV20-1 to TRBJ2-5; TRBD2 matches at 9 bases. Trimming took 3 bases from V and 2 from J; bases not matched to a gene: 7. Germline V gene sequence: CDR1 DFQATT, CDR2 SNEGSKA (reference sequence). The CDR3 is 15 residues long. CDR3 DNA: TGCAGTGCTAGTGGGGCTAGCGGGGTTCAAGAGACCCAGTACTTC. Residues: CSASGASGVQETQYF.

This clonotype was picked up one time. The chain combines TRBV15 with TRBJ2-1; weak D call: TRBD2 (6 bases). V was trimmed by 8 bases and J by 1 base, leaving 15 bases between them. Germline CDR1 LNHNV, CDR2 YYDKDF (reference sequence). This CDR3 has 15 amino acids. Here the CDR3 reads CATGGAGLSYNEQFF. CDR3 DNA sequence: TGTGCCACCGGGGGTGCGGGGCTTTCCTACAATGAGCAGTTCTTC.

V is TRBV15 and J is TRBJ2-7; perhaps TRBD1 as D (6 bases). Germline V gene data show CDR1 as LNHNV and CDR2 as YYDKDF (reference sequence). V lost 0 bases and J lost 3, with 9 bases in between. This CDR3 region has 14 residues. Here the CDR3 DNA reads TGTGCCACCAGCAGAGAGTTAGGGGGCTACGAGCAGTACTTC. It codes for CATSRELGGYEQYF.

V and J are TRBV2 and TRBJ1-2; 8 bases agree with TRBD1. The germline V gene encodes CDR1 SNHLY and CDR2 FYNNEI. V shed 7 bases, J shed 8 bases, and the junction held 12 bases outside the gene matches. The CDR3 is 14 residues long. Written as DNA, the CDR3 is TGTGCCAGCACCGGAAACGTTGCAGGGGGCGGCTACACCTTC. It yields the protein CASTGNVAGGGYTF.

This clonotype was counted a few times. This chain connects TRBV5-1 to TRBJ2-3; 7 bases agree with TRBD1. CDR1 and CDR2 from the germline V gene are SGHRS and YFSETQ. V lost 0 bases and J lost 4; bases outside the gene matches: 8. The CDR3 loop spans 16 amino acids. This CDR3 is CASSLAGQRAADTQYF. Here the CDR3 DNA reads TGCGCCAGCAGCTTGGCGGGACAGAGGGCCGCAGATACGCAGTATTTT.

In its sample, this clonotype was seen a few times. The chain links TRBV21-1 to TRBJ1-2. TRBV21-1 is designated a pseudogene. This CDR3 contains 13 residues. The CDR3 here is CASSKQENYGYTF. CDR3 DNA: TGTGCCAGCAGCAAACAGGAGAACTATGGCTACACCTTC.

The chain joins TRBV13 to TRBJ1-5, with D possibly matching TRBD1 (5 bases). Trimming cost V 2 bases and J 6 bases, with 14 bases left between them. The CDR3 totals 15 residues. Germline CDR1 and CDR2: PRHDT and FYEKMQ (reference sequence). CDR3 sequence (DNA): TGTGCCAGCAGCTTAAGGAGAGGGGTCGGTCAGCCCCAGCATTTT. It is translated as CASSLRRGVGQPQHF.

The chain recombines TRBV20-1 with TRBJ1-2; tentative D call: TRBD1 (5 bases). The V gene's germline CDR1 is DFQATT and CDR2 SNEGSKA (reference sequence). The CDR3 loop spans 13 amino acids. Trimming removed 6 bases from V and 7 bases from J, with 18 bases in between. The CDR3 DNA is TGCAGTGCGGTAATGACGGGGCGACGTGGCTACACCTTC. Protein sequence: CSAVMTGRRGYTF.

The rearrangement links TRBV7-3 to TRBJ2-3; 9 bases are a match to TRBD2. Unmatched junction bases numbered 4, after V lost 4 bases and J lost 2 bases. Germline V gene data show CDR1 as SGHTA and CDR2 as FQGTGA. The length of the CDR3 is 15 residues. In DNA, the CDR3 is TGTGCCAGCAGCTACCGGACTAGCGACACAGATACGCAGTATTTT. Protein sequence: CASSYRTSDTDTQYF.

As to this clonotype: At one end the junction does not follow the germline gene, possibly because of a read error. This chain uses TRBV7-2 with TRBJ2-3, with D tentatively TRBD2 (6 bases). Germline loops: CDR1 SGHTA, CDR2 FQGNSA. The CDR3 loop spans 14 amino acids. The CDR3: CACSRGGRTDTQYF. Written as DNA, the CDR3 is TGTGCCTGCAGCCGCGGAGGGCGCACAGATACGCAGTATTTT.

The gene calls are TRBV9 and TRBJ2-7, with 12 bases fitting TRBD2. The CDR3 loop spans 16 amino acids. Unmatched junction bases numbered 3, after V lost 0 bases and J lost 2 bases. Per the germline V gene, CDR1 is SGDLS and CDR2 is YYNGEE. CDR3: CASSVEPSGGAYEQYF. For the CDR3, the DNA is TGTGCCAGCAGCGTAGAACCTAGCGGGGGGGCCTACGAGCAGTACTTC.

The CDR3: CASSFSFGARDTQYF. The CDR3 DNA reads TGTGCCAGCAGTTTTAGTTTCGGGGCGAGAGATACGCAGTATTTT. The chain uses TRBV27 and TRBJ2-3, with D perhaps assigned TRBD1 or TRBD2 (5 bases each). The CDR3 contains 15 residues. Per the germline V gene, CDR1 is MNHEY and CDR2 is SMNVEV (reference sequence). Deletions cut 3 bases from V and 5 bases from J, with 15 bases between.